This T cell receptor (beta chain) was identified in a study of shared clonotypes between healthy human individuals. Clones were sequenced by immunoSEQ multiplex PCR, and TCRdb holds only the in-frame ones, with some missing. The table shows nearly 750,000 clones, with over 60% occurring only once. Per the germline V gene, CDR1 is MNHEY and CDR2 is SMNVEV (reference sequence). The CDR3 is 14 amino acids. Study findings and constraints: The small donor group covered limited genetic and exposure diversity.

For this clone: As yet, its antigen is unknown.

The rearrangement joins TRBV27 to TRBJ2-5; 13 bases are shared with TRBD2. The J call may be mistaken, given a closer DNA end match to TRBJ2-7. The sequenced material came from memory CD4+ T cells sorted from blood. Subset indicated: CD45RA-negative fraction. The receptor comes from a woman in her twenties or thirties in good health. Here the CDR3 reads CASRRLAGGYEQYF. CDR3 bases: TGTGCCAGCAGAAGACTAGCGGGAGGCTACGAGCAGTACTTC.